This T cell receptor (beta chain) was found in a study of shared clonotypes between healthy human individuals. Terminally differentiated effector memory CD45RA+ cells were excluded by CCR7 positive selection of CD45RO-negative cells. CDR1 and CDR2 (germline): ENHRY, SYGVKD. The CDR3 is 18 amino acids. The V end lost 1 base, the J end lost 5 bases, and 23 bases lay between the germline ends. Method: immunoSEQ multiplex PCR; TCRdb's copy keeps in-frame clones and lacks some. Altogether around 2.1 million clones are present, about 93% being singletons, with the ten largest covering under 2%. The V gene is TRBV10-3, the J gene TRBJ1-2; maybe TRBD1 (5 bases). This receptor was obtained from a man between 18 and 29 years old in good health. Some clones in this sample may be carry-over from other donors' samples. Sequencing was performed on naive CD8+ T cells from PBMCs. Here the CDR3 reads CAISELEQGPRRVYGYTF. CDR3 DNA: TGTGCCATCAGTGAGTTGGAGCAGGGTCCTCGGCGGGTGTATGGCTACACCTTC.